Following are 17 T cell receptor beta chains from one sample sequenced in a study. TCRdb analysed the RT-PCR reads with MiXCR anew, one entry per CDR3 protein. The sample carries hundreds of thousands of distinct CDR3 sequences, 12% to 15% recorded once. The specimen sequenced was memory CD4+ T cells from blood. Receptors were obtained from a female donor in good health, serving as a healthy control.

The V and J genes are TRBV6-6 and TRBJ2-7, with a weak D call TRBD2 (5 bases). With 6 bases removed from V and 5 bases from J, the gap between germline ends came to 14 bases. Looked up from germline, CDR1 is MNHNY and CDR2 is SVGAGI (reference sequence). The CDR3 length is 13 residues. CDR3 region: CASSLPQRDEQYF. The CDR3 region has the DNA TGTGCCAGCAGCCTACCCCAGAGGGACGAGCAGTACTTC.

This clonotype came up many times. V usage is TRBV4-3 and J usage is TRBJ2-2; 13 nucleotides match TRBD2. From germline, CDR1 is LGHNA and CDR2 YSLEER. The V segment lost 3 bases and the J segment 5 bases; nucleotides outside the gene matches: 12. This CDR3 spans 19 amino acids. The CDR3 coding sequence is TGCGCCAGCAGCCAGACCCGGACTAGCGGGAGTGTACAGACCGGGGAGCTGTTTTTT. Translation: CASSQTRTSGSVQTGELFF.

The rearrangement uses TRBV27 and TRBJ2-1, with TRBD1 identical over 9 bases. This CDR3 spans 16 amino acids. Trimming at V came to 2 bases and at J to 4 bases, leaving 6 bases not matched to a gene. In germline, CDR1 is MNHEY, CDR2 SMNVEV (reference sequence). CDR3 bases: TGTGCCAGCAGTTTAAACAGGGGGCTAGGGTACAATGAGCAGTTCTTC. It specifies CASSLNRGLGYNEQFF.

This clonotype was counted only a few times. The chain is built from TRBV20-1 and TRBJ1-1; 9 nucleotides line up with TRBD1. CDR1 is DFQATT, CDR2 SNEGSKA, per germline (reference sequence). V shed 1 base and J 1 base; nucleotides not matched to a gene: 4. The CDR3 runs 15 residues. The CDR3 loop reads CSARVMGQGNTEAFF. The CDR3, as DNA: TGCAGTGCTAGAGTAATGGGACAGGGGAACACTGAAGCTTTCTTT.

This clonotype turned up a few times. V usage is TRBV3-1 and J usage is TRBJ2-7; D perhaps matches TRBD1 (6 bases). The germline CDR1 and CDR2 sequences are LGHDT and YNNKEL (reference sequence). The V and J ends lost 0 bases and 3 bases respectively, with 15 bases between them. The CDR3 has 16 amino acids. Here the CDR3 DNA reads TGTGCCAGCAGCCAAGATTCGGGTGTAGGGGGCTACGAGCAGTACTTC. Amino acid sequence: CASSQDSGVGGYEQYF.

This clonotype was seen many times. CDR3: CASNTWGESQETQYF. For the CDR3, the DNA is TGTGCCAGCAACACGTGGGGGGAGAGCCAAGAGACCCAGTACTTC. V and J are TRBV7-2 and TRBJ2-5; D may be TRBD2 (6 bases). The germline V and J ends were trimmed by 7 bases and 1 base, with 16 bases remaining between them. Germline lookup yields CDR1 SGHTA and CDR2 FQGNSA. The CDR3 is 15 amino acids.

This clonotype was seen a few times. The chain uses TRBV20-1 and TRBJ2-7; 9 bases fit TRBD2. This CDR3 spans 14 amino acids. The junction had 8 bases not matched to a gene; V was cut back by 5 bases and J by 3 bases. The germline V gene encodes CDR1 DFQATT and CDR2 SNEGSKA (reference sequence). In nucleotides, the CDR3 is TGCAGTGCTTCCCAGCGGGGGGCGTACTACGAGCAGTACTTC. Translating gives CSASQRGAYYEQYF.

The chain joins TRBV18 to TRBJ1-1; 7 positions agree with TRBD1. The V and J ends lost 2 bases and 1 base, in that order; junction bases with no gene match: 4. The germline gives CDR1 KGHSH, CDR2 LQKENI. CDR3 length: 15 amino acids. The CDR3 DNA is TGTGCCAGCTCACCATCACAGGGGACGAACACTGAAGCTTTCTTT. Its protein product is CASSPSQGTNTEAFF.

The rearrangement joins TRBV20-1 to TRBJ1-2; TRBD1 aligns across 9 bases. Germline CDR1 is DFQATT and CDR2 is SNEGSKA (reference sequence). The CDR3 is 14 amino acids. The junction had 10 bases not matched to a gene; V was cut back by 3 bases and J by 8 bases. The CDR3 nucleotides are TGCAGTGCTAGTCCTCGGGACAGGGCTGTGGGCTACACCTTC. Translation gives CSASPRDRAVGYTF.

Ten or more counts support this clonotype. The V and J genes are TRBV5-6 and TRBJ1-2, with D possibly being TRBD1 (5 bases). Trimming left V 4 bases short and J 2 bases short, with 21 bases between. The CDR3 is made up of 17 amino acids. The V gene's germline CDR1 is SGHDT and CDR2 YYEEEE. The CDR3 reads CASSREGPWTQNYGYTF. CDR3 sequence (DNA): TGTGCCAGCAGCCGGGAGGGGCCATGGACACAAAACTATGGCTACACCTTC.

The J gene is TRBJ2-7, the V gene TRBV5-4; TRBD1 might be the D (7 bases). The V gene lost 5 bases and the J gene lost 4 bases, with 13 bases spanning the gap. This CDR3 is built from 13 residues. CDR1 is SGHNT, CDR2 YYREEE, per germline (reference sequence). CDR3: CASSPGGQYEQYF. CDR3 DNA: TGTGCCAGCAGTCCAGGGGGGCAATACGAGCAGTACTTC.

This clonotype has more than one count but fewer than ten. The V and J genes are TRBV29-1 and TRBJ2-6, with D unresolved. CDR1 and CDR2 from the germline V gene are SQVTM and ANQGSEA. This CDR3 is built from 15 residues. Trimming removed 2 bases from V and 4 bases from J, with 12 bases in between. The CDR3 DNA follows: TGCAGCGTTGAATCCTCCACTGTGGGGGCCAACGTCCTGACTTTC. This gives the protein CSVESSTVGANVLTF.

The V gene is TRBV6-1, the J gene TRBJ2-3; 8 bases are shared with TRBD2. Unmatched junction bases numbered 16, after V lost 5 bases and J lost 6 bases. CDR1 and CDR2 from the germline V gene are MNHNS and SASEGT. The CDR3 is 17 residues long. Here the CDR3 reads CASSLSRTGGVRDTQYF. CDR3 nucleotides: TGTGCCAGCAGTCTCTCCCGAACGGGGGGGGTTAGGGATACGCAGTATTTT.

This clonotype turned up a few times. The gene calls are TRBV5-1 and TRBJ2-5; possibly TRBD1 for D (6 bases). Germline V gene lookup returns CDR1 SGHRS and CDR2 YFSETQ. The CDR3 covers 15 residues. Between the trimmed V and J ends, which lost 4 bases and 3 bases, there was a span of 16 bases. CDR3 residues: CASSVLGQYKETQYF. The CDR3 DNA follows: TGCGCCAGCAGCGTCCTCGGACAGTACAAAGAGACCCAGTACTTC.

This clonotype came up many times. V usage is TRBV12-3 or TRBV12-4 and J usage is TRBJ2-4; 9 bases line up with TRBD1. The junction had 18 bases not matched to a gene; V was cut back by 7 bases and J by 2 bases. The CDR3 consists of 19 residues. The CDR3 DNA reads as TGTGCCAGCACCTCTTCCCCGGGGACAGGGAGAAGAACCAAAAACATTCAGTACTTC. Translated, it gives CASTSSPGTGRRTKNIQYF.

This clonotype occurred a few times. This chain connects TRBV6-5 to TRBJ2-5, with D perhaps TRBD1 or TRBD2 (7 bases each). CDR1 and CDR2 from the germline V gene are MNHEY and SVGAGI. The CDR3 consists of 15 residues. Trimming removed 4 bases at V and 5 bases at J, with 17 bases between. The CDR3 nucleotides are TGTGCCAGCAGTTGGCGGGGAGGGGGCCAGGAGACCCAGTACTTC. Amino acids: CASSWRGGGQETQYF.

This rearrangement joins TRBV7-9 to TRBJ1-1, with no clear D. CDR1 is SEHNR, CDR2 FQNEAQ, per germline (reference sequence). Trimming shortened V by 0 bases and J by 11 bases, and 13 bases separated the two germline ends. CDR3 length: 13 residues. CDR3 bases: TGTGCCAGCAGCTTAGCTTCTATAGTTGGGGCTTTCTTT. Protein sequence: CASSLASIVGAFF.